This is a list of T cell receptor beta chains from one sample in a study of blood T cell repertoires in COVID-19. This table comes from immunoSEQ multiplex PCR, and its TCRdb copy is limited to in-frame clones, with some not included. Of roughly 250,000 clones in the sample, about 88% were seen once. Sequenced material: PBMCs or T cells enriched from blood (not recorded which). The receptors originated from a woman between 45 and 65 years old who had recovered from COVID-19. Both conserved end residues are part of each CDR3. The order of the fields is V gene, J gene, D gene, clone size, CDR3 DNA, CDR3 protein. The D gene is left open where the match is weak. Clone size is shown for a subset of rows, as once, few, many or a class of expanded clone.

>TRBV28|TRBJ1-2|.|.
TGTGCCAGCAGCCCCGGGGGAACCACTAACTATGGCTACACCTTC
CASSPGGTTNYGYTF
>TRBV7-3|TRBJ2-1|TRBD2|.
TGTGCCAGCAGATTTCAAGGGACTAGCGGCTACAATGAGCAGTTCTTC
CASRFQGTSGYNEQFF
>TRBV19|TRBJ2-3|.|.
TGTGCCAGTAGTATCATCTCGAGCGGTAGCACAGATACGCAGTATTTT
CASSIISSGSTDTQYF
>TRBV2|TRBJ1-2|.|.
TGTGCCAGCAGTCTCGCAGGCAACTATGGCTACACCTTC
CASSLAGNYGYTF
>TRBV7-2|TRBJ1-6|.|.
TGTGCCAGCAGCTCCGATTCGGATTCACCCCTCCACTTT
CASSSDSDSPLHF
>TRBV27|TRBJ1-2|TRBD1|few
TGTGCCAGCAGTTTATCGGGTTTGCACAGGGGCGTGGGCTACACCTTC
CASSLSGLHRGVGYTF
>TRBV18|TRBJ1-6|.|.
TGTGCCAGCTCACCTTCGGGGGGAGATAATTCACCCCTCCACTTT
CASSPSGGDNSPLHF
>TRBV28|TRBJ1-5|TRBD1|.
TGTGCCAGCAGTTTGCGGACAGGTTTTCAGCCCCAGCATTTT
CASSLRTGFQPQHF
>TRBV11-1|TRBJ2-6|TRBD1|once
TGTGCCAGCACCACTCGAAGACAGGGTAGGGTCCTGACTTTC
CASTTRRQGRVLTF
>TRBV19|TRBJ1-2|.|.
TGTGCCAGTAGTATGAGGCAGACCTCTACCCAATCCTTC
CASSMRQTSTQSF
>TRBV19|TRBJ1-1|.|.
TGTGCCAGTAGTTTAACTACCGACAGCACTGAAGCTTTCTTT
CASSLTTDSTEAFF
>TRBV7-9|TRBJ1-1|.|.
TGTGCCAGCAGCGAGGTACTGGGGAACACTGAAGCTTTCTTT
CASSEVLGNTEAFF
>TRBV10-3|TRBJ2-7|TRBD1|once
TGTGCCATCAGGGCAGGGGGAGTTTACGAGCAGTACTTC
CAIRAGGVYEQYF
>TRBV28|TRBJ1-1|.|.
TGTGCCAGCATTTGGGGCGCGAGGGCTTTCTTT
CASIWGARAFF
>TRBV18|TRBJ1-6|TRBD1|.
TGTGCCAGCTCACCTCCCGGACAGGGGGCTTCCAAATCACCCCTCCACTTT
CASSPPGQGASKSPLHF
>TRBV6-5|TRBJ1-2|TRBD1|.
TGTGCCAGCAGCCTCGGGACAGGTTCGGGTGGCTACACCTTC
CASSLGTGSGGYTF
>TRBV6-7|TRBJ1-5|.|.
TGTGCCAGCACCGCTGGCTGGTTTAATCAGCCCCAGCATTTT
CASTAGWFNQPQHF
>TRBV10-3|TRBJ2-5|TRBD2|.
TGTGCCATCAGTGATTTAGCGGGAGCAGAGACCCAGTACTTC
CAISDLAGAETQYF
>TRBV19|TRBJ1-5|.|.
TGTGCCAGTAGTGGGTGGATGGCGGGCAATCAGCCCCAGCATTTT
CASSGWMAGNQPQHF
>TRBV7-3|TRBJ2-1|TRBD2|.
TGTGCCAGCAGCTTACTGGGGACTAGCGGAAACAATGAGCAGTTCTTC
CASSLLGTSGNNEQFF
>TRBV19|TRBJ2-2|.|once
TGTGCCAGTACCATGGGAGGAGTAGCCGGGGAGCTGTTTTTT
CASTMGGVAGELFF
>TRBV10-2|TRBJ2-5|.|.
TGCGCCAGCGGGCGGGGAGGGGGGTTCCAAGAGACCCAGTACTTC
CASGRGGGFQETQYF
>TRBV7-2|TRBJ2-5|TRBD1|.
TGTGCCAGCAGCCGTAGACAGGGGCCCGAAGAGACCCAGTACTTC
CASSRRQGPEETQYF
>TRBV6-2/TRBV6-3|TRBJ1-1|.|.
TGTGCCAGCAGTGAGGGTTTTTGGCTCGGGGCTTTCTTT
CASSEGFWLGAFF
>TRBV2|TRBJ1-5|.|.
TGTGCCAGCAGTGATGTGCAGGGCAGGCAGCCCCAGCATTTT
CASSDVQGRQPQHF
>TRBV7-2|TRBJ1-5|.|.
TGTGCCAGCAGCTTAGGGGCGGGGAGACAGCCCCAGCATTTT
CASSLGAGRQPQHF
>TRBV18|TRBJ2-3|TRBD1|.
TGTGCCAGCTCACTGCGGACAGGACAGGATACGCAGTATTTT
CASSLRTGQDTQYF
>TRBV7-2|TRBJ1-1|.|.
TGTGCCAGCAGACCGACGGGGGGGGGACAACTTAACACTGAAGCTTTCTTT
CASRPTGGGQLNTEAFF
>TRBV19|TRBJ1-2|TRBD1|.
TGTGCCAGTAGTCGACCCACCGCGCAGGGGGCTAACTATGGCTACACCTTC
CASSRPTAQGANYGYTF
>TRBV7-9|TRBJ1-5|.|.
TGTGCCAGCAGCTCTAAACAATGGGCCCGCAATCAGCCCCAGCATTTT
CASSSKQWARNQPQHF
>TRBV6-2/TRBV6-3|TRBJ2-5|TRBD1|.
TGTGCCAGCAGTTACTACAGGGGGCTGGGTGAGACCCAGTACTTC
CASSYYRGLGETQYF
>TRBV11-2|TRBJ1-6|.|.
TGTGCCAGCAGCTTAGAAGGGAGGGTTAATTCACCCCTCCACTTT
CASSLEGRVNSPLHF
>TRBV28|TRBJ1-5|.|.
TGTGCCAGCAGTTTTGGGGGGGCAGTAAGTCAGCCCCAGCATTTT
CASSFGGAVSQPQHF
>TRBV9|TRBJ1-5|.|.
TGTGCCAGCAGCCAAACTACGGTACAGCCCCAGCATTTT
CASSQTTVQPQHF
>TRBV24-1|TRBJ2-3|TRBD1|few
TGTGCCACCAGTGATTACGGGACAGGACACACAGATACGCAGTATTTT
CATSDYGTGHTDTQYF
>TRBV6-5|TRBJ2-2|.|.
TGTGCCAGCAGAGCGGACCCCGGGGAGCTGTTTTTT
CASRADPGELFF
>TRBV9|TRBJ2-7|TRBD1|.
TGTGCCAGCAGCGTAGTCGGGACAGGGGGGGAGCAGTACTTC
CASSVVGTGGEQYF
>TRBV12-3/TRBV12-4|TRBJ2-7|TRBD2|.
TGTGCCAGCAGTTCCGGACTAGCCTACGAGCAGTACTTC
CASSSGLAYEQYF
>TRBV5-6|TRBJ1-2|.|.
TGTGCCAGCAGACAGACGGATGGCTACACCTTC
CASRQTDGYTF